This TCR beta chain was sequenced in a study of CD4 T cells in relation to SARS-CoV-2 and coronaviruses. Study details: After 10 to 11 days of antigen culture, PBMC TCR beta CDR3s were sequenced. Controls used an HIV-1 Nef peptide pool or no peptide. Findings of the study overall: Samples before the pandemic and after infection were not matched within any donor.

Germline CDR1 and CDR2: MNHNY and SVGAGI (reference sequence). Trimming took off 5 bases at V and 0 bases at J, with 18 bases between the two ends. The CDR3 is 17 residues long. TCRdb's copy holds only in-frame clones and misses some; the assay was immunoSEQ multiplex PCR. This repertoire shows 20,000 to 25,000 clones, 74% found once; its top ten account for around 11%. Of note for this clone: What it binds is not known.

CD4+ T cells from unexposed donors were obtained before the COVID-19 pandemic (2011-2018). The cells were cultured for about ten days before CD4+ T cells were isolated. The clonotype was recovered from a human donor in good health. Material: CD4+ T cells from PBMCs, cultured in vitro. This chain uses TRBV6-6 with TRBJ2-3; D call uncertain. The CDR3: CASSPFYGSGSTDTQYF. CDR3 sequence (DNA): TGTGCCAGCAGTCCTTTTTACGGATCAGGTAGCACAGATACGCAGTATTTT.